This T cell receptor beta chain is drawn from a study of cytomegalovirus exposure and HLA in healthy donors. V was cut by 3 bases and J by 5 bases, with 17 bases left in between. The CDR3 runs to 15 residues. CDR1 SGHTS and CDR2 YDEGEE come from the germline V gene. The PCR contained 60 Vbeta and 13 Jbeta primers. Only in-frame clones appear in the TCRdb table, and some are missing; sequencing was by immunoSEQ multiplex PCR. The sample lists 150,000 to 200,000 clones, over 60% occurring once. Material: PBMCs. The clonotype originates from a middle-aged man in good health and CMV-seropositive. The rearrangement joins TRBV5-8 to TRBJ1-1; D possibly corresponds to TRBD1 (5 bases). The CDR3 nucleotides read TGTGCCAGCAGCTCCTGGGGGAGGTTAGGGACTGAAGCTTTCTTT. Translated, it gives CASSSWGRLGTEAFF. The full variable domain, completed using reference TRBV5-8 and TRBJ1-1, is EAGVTQSPTHLIKTRGQQATLRCSPISGHTSVYWYQQALGLGLQFLLWYDEGEERNRGNFPPRFSGRQFPNYSSELNVNALELEDSALYLCASSSWGRLGTEAFFGQGTRLTVV.